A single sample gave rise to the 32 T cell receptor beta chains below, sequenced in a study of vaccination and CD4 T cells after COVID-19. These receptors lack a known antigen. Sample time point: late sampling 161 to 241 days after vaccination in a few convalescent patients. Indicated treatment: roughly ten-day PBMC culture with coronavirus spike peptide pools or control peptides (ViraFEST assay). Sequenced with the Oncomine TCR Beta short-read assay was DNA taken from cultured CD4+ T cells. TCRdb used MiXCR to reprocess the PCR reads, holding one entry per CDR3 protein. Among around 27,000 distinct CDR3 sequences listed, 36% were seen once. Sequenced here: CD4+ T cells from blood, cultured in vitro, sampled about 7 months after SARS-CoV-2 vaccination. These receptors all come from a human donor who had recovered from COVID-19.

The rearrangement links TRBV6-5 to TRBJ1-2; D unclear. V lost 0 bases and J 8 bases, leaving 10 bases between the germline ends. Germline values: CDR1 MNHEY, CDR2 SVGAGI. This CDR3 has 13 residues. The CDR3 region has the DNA TGTGCCAGCAGTTACTCCTTCTCTCGGGGCTACACCTTC. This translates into CASSYSFSRGYTF.

CDR3: CASSRTGLLETQYF. For the CDR3, the DNA is TGTGCCAGCAGCCGGACAGGGCTTTTAGAGACCCAGTACTTC. This rearrangement joins TRBV12-3 or TRBV12-4 to TRBJ2-5; 8 bases map to TRBD1. V lost 6 bases, J lost 4 bases, and 7 bases stayed unmatched. The length of the CDR3 is 14 residues.

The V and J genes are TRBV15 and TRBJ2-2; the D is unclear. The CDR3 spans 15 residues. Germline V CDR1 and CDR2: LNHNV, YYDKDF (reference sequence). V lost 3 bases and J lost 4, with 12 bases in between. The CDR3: CATSRLAPGTGELFF. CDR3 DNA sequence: TGTGCCACCAGCAGGTTAGCACCGGGCACCGGGGAGCTGTTTTTT.

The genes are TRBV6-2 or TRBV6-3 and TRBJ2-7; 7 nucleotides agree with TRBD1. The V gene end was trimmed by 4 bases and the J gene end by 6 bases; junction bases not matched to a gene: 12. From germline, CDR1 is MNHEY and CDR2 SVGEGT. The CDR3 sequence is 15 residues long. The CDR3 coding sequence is TGTGCCAGCAGTTTAGGACAGGATCCGTTGGGCGAGCAGTACTTC. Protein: CASSLGQDPLGEQYF.

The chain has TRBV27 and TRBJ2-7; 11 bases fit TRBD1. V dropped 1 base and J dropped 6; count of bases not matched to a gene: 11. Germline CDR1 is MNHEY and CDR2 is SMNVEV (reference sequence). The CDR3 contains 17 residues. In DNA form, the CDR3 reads TGTGCCAGCAGTTTATTGGGACAGGGGGTTCGTATACGCGAGCAGTACTTC. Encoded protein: CASSLLGQGVRIREQYF.

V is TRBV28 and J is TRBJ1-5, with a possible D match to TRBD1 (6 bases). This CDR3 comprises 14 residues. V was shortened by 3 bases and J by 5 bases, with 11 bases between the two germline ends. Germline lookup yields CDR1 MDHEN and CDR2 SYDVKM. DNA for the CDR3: TGTGCCAGCAGTTTGTACAGGGATTATCAGCCCCAGCATTTT. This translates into CASSLYRDYQPQHF.

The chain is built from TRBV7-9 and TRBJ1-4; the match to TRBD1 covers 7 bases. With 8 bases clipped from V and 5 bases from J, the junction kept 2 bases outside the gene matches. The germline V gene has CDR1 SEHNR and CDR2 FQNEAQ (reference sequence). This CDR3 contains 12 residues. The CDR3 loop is CASATGNEKLFF. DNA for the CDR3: TGTGCCAGCGCGACAGGGAATGAAAAACTGTTTTTT.

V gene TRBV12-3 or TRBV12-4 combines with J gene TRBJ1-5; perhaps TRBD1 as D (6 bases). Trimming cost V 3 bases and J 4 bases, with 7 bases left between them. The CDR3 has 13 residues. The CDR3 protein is CASSFQGNQPQHF. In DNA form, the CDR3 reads TGTGCCAGCAGTTTTCAGGGGAATCAGCCCCAGCATTTT.

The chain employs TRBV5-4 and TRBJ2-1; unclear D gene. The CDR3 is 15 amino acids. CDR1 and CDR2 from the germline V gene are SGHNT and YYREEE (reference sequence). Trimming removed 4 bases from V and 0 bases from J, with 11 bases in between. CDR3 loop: CASSQDVSSYNEQFF. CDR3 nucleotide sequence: TGTGCCAGCAGCCAGGACGTAAGCTCCTACAATGAGCAGTTCTTC.

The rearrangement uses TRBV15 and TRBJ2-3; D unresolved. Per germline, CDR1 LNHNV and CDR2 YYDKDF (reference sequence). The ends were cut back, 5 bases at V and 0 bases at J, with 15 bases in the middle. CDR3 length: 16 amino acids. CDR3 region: CATSDPRRGSTDTQYF. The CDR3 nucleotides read TGTGCCACCAGCGACCCTAGGCGCGGCAGCACAGATACGCAGTATTTT.

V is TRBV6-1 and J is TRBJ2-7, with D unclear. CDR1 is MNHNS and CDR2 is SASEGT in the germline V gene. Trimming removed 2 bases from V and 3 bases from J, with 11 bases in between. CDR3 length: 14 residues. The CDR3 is CASSESHEVYEQYF. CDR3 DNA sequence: TGTGCCAGCAGTGAATCCCACGAGGTCTACGAGCAGTACTTC.

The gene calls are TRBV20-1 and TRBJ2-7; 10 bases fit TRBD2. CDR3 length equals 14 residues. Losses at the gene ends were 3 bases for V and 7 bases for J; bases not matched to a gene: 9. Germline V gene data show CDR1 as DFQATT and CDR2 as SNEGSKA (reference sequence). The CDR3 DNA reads TGCAGTGCTAGGGGGATAGCGGGAGGTGGGGAGCAGTACTTC. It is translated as CSARGIAGGGEQYF.

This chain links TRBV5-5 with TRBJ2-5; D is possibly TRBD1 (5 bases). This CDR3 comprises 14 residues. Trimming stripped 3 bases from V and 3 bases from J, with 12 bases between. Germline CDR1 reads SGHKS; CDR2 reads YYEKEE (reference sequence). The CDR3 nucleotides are TGTGCCAGCAGCTCAATGAAAGGGGAAGAGACCCAGTACTTC. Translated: CASSSMKGEETQYF.

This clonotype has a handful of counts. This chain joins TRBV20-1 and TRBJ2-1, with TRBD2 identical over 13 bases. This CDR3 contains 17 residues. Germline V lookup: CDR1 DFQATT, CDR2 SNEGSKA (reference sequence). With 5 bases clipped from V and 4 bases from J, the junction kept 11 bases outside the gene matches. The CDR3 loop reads CSAGSGTSGMRYNEQFF. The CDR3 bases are TGCAGTGCTGGGTCCGGGACTAGCGGGATGAGATACAATGAGCAGTTCTTC.

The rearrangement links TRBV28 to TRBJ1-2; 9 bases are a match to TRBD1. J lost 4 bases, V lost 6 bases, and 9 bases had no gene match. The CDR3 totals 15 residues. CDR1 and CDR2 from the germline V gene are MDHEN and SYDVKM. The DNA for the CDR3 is TGTGCCAGCAGGAAACCGGGACAGGGTCTCTATGGCTACACCTTC. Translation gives CASRKPGQGLYGYTF.

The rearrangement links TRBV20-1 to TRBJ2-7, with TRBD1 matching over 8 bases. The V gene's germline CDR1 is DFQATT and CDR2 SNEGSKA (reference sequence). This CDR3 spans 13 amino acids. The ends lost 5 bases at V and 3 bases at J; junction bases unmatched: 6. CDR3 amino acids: CSAPPGGGYEQYF. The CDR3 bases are TGCAGTGCTCCCCCAGGGGGCGGCTACGAGCAGTACTTC.

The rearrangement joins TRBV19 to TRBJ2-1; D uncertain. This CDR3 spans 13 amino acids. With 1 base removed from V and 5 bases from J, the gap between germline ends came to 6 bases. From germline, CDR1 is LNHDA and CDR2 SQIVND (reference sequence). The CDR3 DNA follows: TGTGCCAGTAGTATAGGGCAGAACAATGAGCAGTTCTTC. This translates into CASSIGQNNEQFF.

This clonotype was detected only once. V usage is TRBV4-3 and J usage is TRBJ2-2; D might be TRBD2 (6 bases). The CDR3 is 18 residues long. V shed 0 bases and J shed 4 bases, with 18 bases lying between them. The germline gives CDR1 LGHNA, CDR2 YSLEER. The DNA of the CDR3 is TGCGCCAGCAGCCAAGAAGCCGGGGCTAGCGTGAGCACCGGGGAGCTGTTTTTT. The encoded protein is CASSQEAGASVSTGELFF.

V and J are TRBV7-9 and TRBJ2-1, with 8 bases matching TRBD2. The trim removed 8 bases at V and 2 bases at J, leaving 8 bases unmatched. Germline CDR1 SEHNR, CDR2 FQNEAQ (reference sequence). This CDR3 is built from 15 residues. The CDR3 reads CASLGLAGTYNEQFF. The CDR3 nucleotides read TGTGCCAGCTTGGGTCTAGCGGGCACCTACAATGAGCAGTTCTTC.

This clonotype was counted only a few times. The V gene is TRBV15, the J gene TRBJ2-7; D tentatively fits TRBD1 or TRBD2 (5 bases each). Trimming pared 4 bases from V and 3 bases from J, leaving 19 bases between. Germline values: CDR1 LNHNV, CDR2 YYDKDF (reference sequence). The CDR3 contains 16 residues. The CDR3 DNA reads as TGTGCCACCAGCACCCTAATGAGAGGGGCCTACTACGAGCAGTACTTC. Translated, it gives CATSTLMRGAYYEQYF.

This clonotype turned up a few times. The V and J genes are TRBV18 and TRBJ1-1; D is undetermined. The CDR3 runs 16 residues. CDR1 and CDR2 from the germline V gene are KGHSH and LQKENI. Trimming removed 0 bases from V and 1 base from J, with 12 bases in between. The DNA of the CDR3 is TGTGCCAGCTCACCACCTAGTAAGGGCCGGAACACTGAAGCTTTCTTT. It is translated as CASSPPSKGRNTEAFF. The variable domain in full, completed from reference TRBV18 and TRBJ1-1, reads NAGVMQNPRHLVRRRGQEARLRCSPMKGHSHVYWYRQLPEEGLKFMVYLQKENIIDESGMPKERFSAEFPKEGPSILRIQQVVRGDSAAYFCASSPPSKGRNTEAFFGQGTRLTVV.

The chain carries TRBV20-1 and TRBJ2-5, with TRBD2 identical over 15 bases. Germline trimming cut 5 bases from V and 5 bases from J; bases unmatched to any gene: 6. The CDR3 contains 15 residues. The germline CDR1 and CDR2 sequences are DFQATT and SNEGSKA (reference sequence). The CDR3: CSAWTSGRAGETQYF. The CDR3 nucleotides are TGCAGTGCTTGGACTAGCGGGAGGGCCGGTGAGACCCAGTACTTC.

The chain's CDR3 is CTSSQYYLGTPNYGYTF. CDR3 bases: TGCACCAGCAGCCAATATTACCTCGGGACGCCCAACTATGGCTACACCTTC. This chain joins TRBV1 and TRBJ1-2; the table calls TRBD1, which could not be checked here. TRBV1 is a known pseudogene. The CDR3 totals 17 residues.

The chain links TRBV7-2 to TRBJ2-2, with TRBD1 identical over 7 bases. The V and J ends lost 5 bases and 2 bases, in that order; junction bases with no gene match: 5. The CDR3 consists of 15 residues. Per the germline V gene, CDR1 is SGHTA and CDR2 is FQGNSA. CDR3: CASSTRTGNTGELFF. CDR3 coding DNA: TGTGCCAGCAGCACTAGGACAGGAAACACCGGGGAGCTGTTTTTT.

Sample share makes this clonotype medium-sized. The DNA of the CDR3 is TGTGCCAGCAGCCGTGCACCGGAGGTGGAGACCCAGTACTTC. Translating gives CASSRAPEVETQYF. The J gene is TRBJ2-5, the V gene TRBV6-2 or TRBV6-3; maybe TRBD2 (5 bases). The germline V gene encodes CDR1 MNHEY and CDR2 SVGEGT. Trimming took 6 bases from V and 5 from J, leaving 16 bases between them. The CDR3 length is 14 residues.

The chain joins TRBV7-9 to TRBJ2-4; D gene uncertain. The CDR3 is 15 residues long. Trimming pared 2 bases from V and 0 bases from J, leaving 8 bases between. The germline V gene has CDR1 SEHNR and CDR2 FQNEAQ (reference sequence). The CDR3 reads CASSLTNIAKNIQYF. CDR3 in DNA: TGTGCCAGCAGCTTAACGAACATAGCCAAAAACATTCAGTACTTC.

The DNA of the CDR3 is TGTGCCAGCAGCTTGGCACAGAGGAACACTGAAGCTTTCTTT. Translated: CASSLAQRNTEAFF. The V gene is TRBV5-6, the J gene TRBJ1-1; D unclear. This CDR3 contains 14 residues. The V end lost 0 bases, the J end lost 1 base, and 7 bases lay between the germline ends. Germline loops: CDR1 SGHDT, CDR2 YYEEEE.

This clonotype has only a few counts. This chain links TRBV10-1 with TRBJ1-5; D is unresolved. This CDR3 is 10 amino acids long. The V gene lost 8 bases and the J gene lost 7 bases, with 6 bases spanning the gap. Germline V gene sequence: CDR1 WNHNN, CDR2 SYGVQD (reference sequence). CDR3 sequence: CASPGQPQHF. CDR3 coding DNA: TGCGCCAGCCCTGGGCAGCCCCAGCATTTT.

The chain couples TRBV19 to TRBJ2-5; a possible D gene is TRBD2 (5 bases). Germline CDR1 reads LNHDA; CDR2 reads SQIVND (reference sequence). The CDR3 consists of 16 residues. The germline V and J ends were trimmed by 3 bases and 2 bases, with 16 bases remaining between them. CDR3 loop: CASSMTSTRFQETQYF. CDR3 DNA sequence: TGTGCCAGTAGTATGACCAGCACTAGATTTCAAGAGACCCAGTACTTC.

CDR3 nucleotide sequence: TGTGCCAGCAGCGTAGTTACCGGGACTGTAGAGACCCAGTACTTC. Its protein is CASSVVTGTVETQYF. The rearrangement uses TRBV9 and TRBJ2-5, with D tentatively TRBD2 (6 bases). The germline V gene encodes CDR1 SGDLS and CDR2 YYNGEE. Trimming took off 0 bases at V and 4 bases at J, with 13 bases between the two ends. The CDR3 is 15 residues long.

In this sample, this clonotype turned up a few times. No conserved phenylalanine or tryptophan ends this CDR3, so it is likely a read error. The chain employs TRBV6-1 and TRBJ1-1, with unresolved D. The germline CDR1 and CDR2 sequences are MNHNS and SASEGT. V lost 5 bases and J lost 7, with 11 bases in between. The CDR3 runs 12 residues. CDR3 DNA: TGTGCCAGCAGTAGATCCAGCGGTGAAGCTTTCTCT. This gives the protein CASSRSSGEAFS.

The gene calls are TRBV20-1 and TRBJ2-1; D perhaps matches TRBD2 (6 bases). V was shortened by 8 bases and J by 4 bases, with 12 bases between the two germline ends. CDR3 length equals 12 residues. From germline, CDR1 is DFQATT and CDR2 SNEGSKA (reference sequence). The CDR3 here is CSTTGTYNEQFF. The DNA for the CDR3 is TGCAGTACGACCGGGACTTACAATGAGCAGTTCTTC.